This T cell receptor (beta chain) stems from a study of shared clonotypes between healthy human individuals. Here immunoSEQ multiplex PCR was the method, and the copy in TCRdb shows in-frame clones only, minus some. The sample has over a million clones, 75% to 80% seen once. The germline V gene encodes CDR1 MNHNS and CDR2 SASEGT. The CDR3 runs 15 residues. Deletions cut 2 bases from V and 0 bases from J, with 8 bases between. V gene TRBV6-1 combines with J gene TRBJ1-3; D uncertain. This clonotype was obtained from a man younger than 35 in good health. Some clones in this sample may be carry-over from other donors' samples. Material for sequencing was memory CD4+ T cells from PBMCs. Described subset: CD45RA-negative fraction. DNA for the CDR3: TGTGCCAGCAGTGAACAGATGGGCTCTGGAAACACCATATATTTT. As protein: CASSEQMGSGNTIYF.